Listed below are T cell receptor beta chains from one sample, sequenced in a study of T cell changes during pregnancy in multiple sclerosis. Only in-frame clones appear in the TCRdb table, and some are missing; sequencing was by immunoSEQ multiplex PCR. The data hold about 42,000 clones, with approximately 81% observed a single time. Material: CD4+ T cells from peripheral blood mononuclear cells, obtained before pregnancy. Receptor source: a female donor with multiple sclerosis, enrolled in a pregnancy study. CDR3s leave out the opening cysteine and the closing phenylalanine or tryptophan. A D gene is named only where the DNA matches it firmly.

v_call	d_call	j_call	cdr3_aa
TRBV4-1	.	TRBJ2-7	ASSQDLVGASYEQY
TRBV6-1	TRBD1	TRBJ2-7	ASSPRTGIPGEQY
TRBV6-1	TRBD1	TRBJ1-2	ASSELPGGGYT
TRBV7-2	.	TRBJ1-1	ASSRQVDTEAF
TRBV5-1	TRBD1	TRBJ2-7	ASSSGQGGSYEQY
TRBV27	.	TRBJ1-2	ASSTQGTLPSGYT
TRBV5-4	TRBD1	TRBJ2-1	ASSIDRVAYNEQF
TRBV6-1	.	TRBJ1-1	ASSELDMNTEAF
TRBV5-6	.	TRBJ1-6	ASSTQGGTYNSPLH
TRBV4-2	.	TRBJ2-7	ASSPRLRQLGGYEQY
TRBV7-3	.	TRBJ2-2	ASSLTQLNTGELF
TRBV4-1	.	TRBJ2-1	ASSQVVNGRSNEQF
TRBV7-9	TRBD1	TRBJ1-1	ASSLLAGGLNTEAF
TRBV29-1	TRBD1	TRBJ2-1	SVGTGNSYNEQF
TRBV28	.	TRBJ2-7	ASQLGTLTYEQY
TRBV29-1	.	TRBJ2-2	SVDRNTGELF
TRBV5-8	TRBD1	TRBJ1-4	ASSLRTGSTTNEKLF
TRBV5-1	.	TRBJ2-7	ASSRGQMSAYEQY
TRBV2	TRBD1	TRBJ2-2	ASSGQGMGTGELF
TRBV7-6	.	TRBJ2-1	ASSLAQRSSYNEQF
TRBV25-1	.	TRBJ2-5	ASSELRERETQY
TRBV28	.	TRBJ2-2	ASSLGGALGELF
TRBV19	.	TRBJ1-2	ASSIQGFYGYT
TRBV11-2	.	TRBJ2-4	ASSSSRTLNIQY
TRBV10-3	.	TRBJ1-3	APGGPGNTIY
TRBV30	.	TRBJ1-5	AWADGLNQPQH
TRBV2	TRBD1	TRBJ2-7	ASNSNRGLYEQY
TRBV2	TRBD1	TRBJ2-7	ASNGQGAIYEQY
TRBV6-6	.	TRBJ2-1	ASSLQQNEQF
TRBV7-9	.	TRBJ1-4	ASSWGGRNEKLF
TRBV27	.	TRBJ1-4	ASSFRVGEKLF
TRBV2	.	TRBJ1-3	ASTSFRQSSGNTIY
TRBV11-2	.	TRBJ2-4	ASSLAGGENSIQY
TRBV27	.	TRBJ1-5	ASSLGRANQPQH
TRBV12-5	TRBD2	TRBJ2-1	ASGNSGASYNEQF
TRBV19	TRBD1	TRBJ1-6	ASREGAGNSPLH
TRBV18	.	TRBJ2-1	ASSPPAGVGNEQF
TRBV11-3	TRBD1	TRBJ2-5	ASSFTGGETQY
TRBV14	.	TRBJ1-1	ASSFDQDTEAF
TRBV7-3	TRBD1	TRBJ1-6	ASSLKAEPGQGSPLH
TRBV5-1	.	TRBJ2-5	ASSLGSGVANQETQY
TRBV5-1	TRBD2	TRBJ2-1	ASSLTSGRENEQF
TRBV4-2	TRBD2	TRBJ2-3	ASSQATSGNTDTQY
TRBV7-9	TRBD1	TRBJ1-1	ASSLTGEDTEAF
TRBV4-2	.	TRBJ2-6	ASSQALGARGGANVLT
TRBV29-1	TRBD2	TRBJ2-5	SVSRPGGQETQY
TRBV6-5	.	TRBJ2-1	ASSYISSREQF
TRBV19	TRBD1	TRBJ1-2	ASSSRPGQDYGYT
TRBV30	.	TRBJ2-7	AWSVSYEQY